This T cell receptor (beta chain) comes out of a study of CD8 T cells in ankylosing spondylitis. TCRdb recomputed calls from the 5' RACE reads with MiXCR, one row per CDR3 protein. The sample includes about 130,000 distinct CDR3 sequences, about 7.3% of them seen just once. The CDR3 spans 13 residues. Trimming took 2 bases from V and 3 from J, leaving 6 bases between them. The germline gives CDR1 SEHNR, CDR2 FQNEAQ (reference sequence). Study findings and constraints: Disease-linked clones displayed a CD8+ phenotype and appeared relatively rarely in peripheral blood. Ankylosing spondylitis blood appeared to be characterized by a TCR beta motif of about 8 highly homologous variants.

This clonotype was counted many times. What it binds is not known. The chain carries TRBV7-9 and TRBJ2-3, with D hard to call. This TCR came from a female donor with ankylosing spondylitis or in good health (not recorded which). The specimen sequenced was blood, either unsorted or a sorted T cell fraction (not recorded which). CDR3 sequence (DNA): TGTGCCAGCAGCTTACGACTGACAGATACGCAGTATTTT. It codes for CASSLRLTDTQYF.